This paragraph reports one T cell receptor (beta chain). Its antigen is not known. In germline, CDR1 is MNHEY, CDR2 SVGAGI. V lost 6 bases and J lost 2, with 10 bases in between. The CDR3 spans 14 residues. The data stem from a study of beta chain features in type 1 diabetes. Turning to the study itself: In age, gender and cell yields, patients were similar to healthy donors.

Expressed TCRB transcripts were sequenced because the isolated RNA had all been reverse transcribed beforehand. Clones were read by immunoSEQ multiplex PCR, and TCRdb kept only the in-frame ones, dropping some. This sample carries hundreds of thousands of clones, under 20% of them seen once, and the ten largest clones take 0.023%. General study findings and limits: Type 1 diabetes patients showed fewer insertions and more deletions at VDJ junctions. There was no resolution here of whether HLA type influences TCRB rearrangement. Naive, central memory and Treg TCRB repertoires appeared more alike in patients than in healthy donors.

Specimen: naive CD4+ T cells from blood. The chain is built from TRBV6-5 and TRBJ2-2; tentatively, D is TRBD2 (6 bases). This receptor was identified in a woman aged 18-30 years in good health. CDR3 region: CASSRDFNTGELFF. The CDR3 DNA follows: TGTGCCAGCAGCAGGGACTTTAACACCGGGGAGCTGTTTTTT.